A selection of T cell receptor beta chains follows, all from one sample in a study of response to subunit inactivated influenza vaccine. TCRdb re-called the RT-PCR reads through MiXCR, storing one row per CDR3 protein. The sample includes around 570,000 distinct CDR3 sequences, around 8% of them seen just once. Sequenced material: PBMCs from blood, taken about 23 months after vaccination. Receptors originate from a man aged 50 to 69 who received an inactivated influenza vaccine. The CDR3 runs from the conserved cysteine through the conserved F or W. The D gene is left open where the match is weak. Part of the rows lack a size; the others show once, few, many or a class for expanded clones.

CDR3 | DNA | J | size | D | V
CASSLDGLEAYNEQFF | TGTGCCAGCAGCTTAGACGGGCTAGAAGCCTACAATGAGCAGTTCTTC | TRBJ2-1 | few | . | TRBV13
CASSQDVAGSNEQFF | TGTGCCAGCAGCCAAGACGTAGCAGGGTCTAATGAGCAGTTCTTC | TRBJ2-1 | . | . | TRBV3-1
CAISESNMGNEQYF | TGTGCCATCAGTGAGTCGAATATGGGGAACGAGCAGTACTTC | TRBJ2-7 | few | . | TRBV10-3
CATSDSSGSFNEQFF | TGTGCCACCAGTGACTCTAGCGGGAGTTTCAATGAGCAGTTCTTC | TRBJ2-1 | few | TRBD2 | TRBV24-1
CSVAGGSRTDTQYF | TGCAGCGTCGCAGGGGGATCTCGCACAGATACGCAGTATTTT | TRBJ2-3 | . | TRBD1 | TRBV29-1
CSARTSGIVVRQYF | TGCAGTGCTAGGACTAGCGGGATAGTCGTAAGGCAGTATTTT | TRBJ2-3 | . | TRBD2 | TRBV20-1
CASSAGTSGSVTYNEQFF | TGTGCCAGCAGTGCCGGGACTAGCGGGAGTGTAACCTACAATGAGCAGTTCTTC | TRBJ2-1 | . | TRBD2 | TRBV12-3/TRBV12-4
CASSRQGVNYNEQFF | TGTGCCAGCAGCCGACAGGGGGTCAACTACAATGAGCAGTTCTTC | TRBJ2-1 | few | TRBD1 | TRBV7-2
CASSLGRIDYGYTF | TGCGCCAGCAGCTTGGGGCGGATCGACTATGGCTACACCTTC | TRBJ1-2 | few | . | TRBV5-1
CASRLRGGGEAFF | TGTGCCAGCAGACTTCGAGGGGGGGGAGAAGCTTTCTTT | TRBJ1-1 | . | . | TRBV12-3/TRBV12-4